These 3 T cell receptor beta chains were sequenced from one sample in a study of T cells in Graves' hyperthyroidism and ophthalmopathy. TCR beta CDR3 regions were amplified from RNA transcripts. Initially, a first-round RT-PCR of the TCR CDR3 employed the HTBI primer set. Using its own MiXCR run on the multiplex PCR reads, TCRdb lists one record per CDR3 protein. The sample holds a few hundred thousand distinct CDR3 sequences; approximately 14% are singletons and the top ten take about 30%. The sequenced sample consisted of blood. All receptors derive from a woman aged 18-29 years with Graves' hyperthyroidism that later progressed to Graves' ophthalmopathy.

Worth noting for this clonotype: Relative to the germline gene, one junction end is altered; a read error may explain this. This rearrangement joins TRBV3-1 to TRBJ1-1; no definite D call. CDR1 LGHDT and CDR2 YNNKEL come from the germline V gene (reference sequence). The length of the CDR3 is 15 residues. The CDR3: CASSPLLGRYTETFF. The CDR3 DNA is TGTGCCAGCAGCCCCCTTCTCGGTCGTTACACTGAAACTTTCTTT.

This clonotype was recorded at least ten times. This sequence joins TRBV5-1 and TRBJ2-3; D not certain. The germline V gene has CDR1 SGHRS and CDR2 YFSETQ. The CDR3 loop spans 13 amino acids. V gave up 2 bases and J gave up 3 bases, with 7 bases separating them. The CDR3 DNA follows: TGCGCCAGCAGCTTATGGGGAACAGATACGCAGTATTTT. It is translated as CASSLWGTDTQYF.

The gene calls are TRBV7-8 and TRBJ2-1; no definite D call. Per germline, CDR1 SGHVS and CDR2 FQNEAQ. Trimming pared 5 bases from V and 9 bases from J, leaving 23 bases between. The CDR3 has 16 amino acids. Written as DNA, the CDR3 is TGTGCCAGCAGCCGATTGGATAGTCGTGAGATGGGTGAGCAGTTCTTC. This gives the protein CASSRLDSREMGEQFF.